These 26 T cell receptor beta chains were sequenced from one sample in a study of T cell repertoires in cytomegalovirus infection. Each CDR3 protein gets one entry after TCRdb re-called the reads with MiXCR. Of about 310,000 distinct CDR3 sequences in the sample, approximately 25% are singletons; the top ten hold more than 10%. These receptors' antigens are unknown. Sequencing used cultured PBMCs, obtained from culture after CMV antigen stimulation. The receptors were sampled from a human donor in good health (CMV status not recorded). Some clones in this sample may be carry-over from other donors' samples.

This clonotype was counted once. This chain uses TRBV3-1 with TRBJ2-1; a possible D gene is TRBD2 (5 bases). Trimming took 4 bases from V and 15 from J, leaving 16 bases between them. Germline V gene sequence: CDR1 LGHDT, CDR2 YNNKEL (reference sequence). This CDR3 has 12 residues. The CDR3 loop reads CASSLTNGVLFF. The CDR3 DNA reads as TGTGCCAGCAGCCTAACGAACGGGGTTTTGTTCTTC.

This clonotype was counted at least ten times. The chain links TRBV7-2 to TRBJ1-2; TRBD1 agrees at 7 bases. The CDR3 has 14 residues. The germline CDR1 and CDR2 sequences are SGHTA and FQGNSA. J lost 3 bases, V lost 6 bases, and 7 bases had no gene match. CDR3 sequence: CASRLQTGDYGYTF. The CDR3 region has the DNA TGTGCCAGCAGACTCCAAACAGGGGACTATGGCTACACCTTC.

The rearrangement uses TRBV6-1 and TRBJ2-3; the D gene could be TRBD1 or TRBD2 (8 bases each). The CDR3 covers 19 residues. Trimming took off 1 base at V and 5 bases at J, with 25 bases between the two ends. CDR1 is MNHNS and CDR2 is SASEGT in the germline V gene. The CDR3 bases are TGTGCCAGCAGTGAAGTGAGGACAGGGATTGTACGGGGGGGAGATACGCAGTATTTT. This gives the protein CASSEVRTGIVRGGDTQYF.

This clonotype has a count of ten or more. This sequence joins TRBV7-2 and TRBJ2-7; D not resolved. Trimming took off 1 base at V and 2 bases at J, with 6 bases between the two ends. The CDR3 totals 13 residues. Germline V gene sequence: CDR1 SGHTA, CDR2 FQGNSA. The CDR3 sequence is CASSLVQTYEQYF. The CDR3, as DNA: TGTGCCAGCAGCTTAGTCCAGACCTACGAGCAGTACTTC.

This clonotype was picked up a small number of times. The chain links TRBV6-2 or TRBV6-3 to TRBJ2-1; weak D call: TRBD1 (5 bases). There are 17 residues in the CDR3. V was pared by 4 bases and J by 4 bases, with 20 bases between. CDR1 is MNHEY, CDR2 SVGEGT, per germline. CDR3 in amino acids: CASSSYPQGGVYNEQFF. CDR3 DNA sequence: TGTGCCAGCAGTTCCTACCCCCAGGGCGGCGTTTACAATGAGCAGTTCTTC.

This clonotype showed up just a few times. The V call is TRBV6-2 or TRBV6-3, the J call TRBJ2-1; 8 nucleotides agree with TRBD1. There are 12 residues in the CDR3. The V and J ends lost 10 bases and 10 bases, in that order; junction bases with no gene match: 9. Germline CDR1 reads MNHEY; CDR2 reads SVGEGT. The DNA of the CDR3 is TGTGCCACTCATAACAGGGACAGGGAGCAGTTCTTC. This encodes CATHNRDREQFF.

The genes are TRBV5-5 and TRBJ2-7, with D unclear. This CDR3 is built from 13 residues. Germline loops: CDR1 SGHKS, CDR2 YYEKEE (reference sequence). Deletions cut 0 bases from V and 0 bases from J, with 4 bases between. Here the CDR3 reads CASSLESSYEQYV. The CDR3 nucleotides are TGTGCCAGCAGCTTGGAGAGCTCCTACGAGCAGTACGTC.

This clonotype was counted ten times or more. The chain is built from TRBV7-8 and TRBJ2-3, with 10 bases fitting TRBD2. CDR1 is SGHVS, CDR2 FQNEAQ, per germline. V gave up 4 bases and J gave up 2 bases; unmatched junction bases: 6. The CDR3 is 16 amino acids. CDR3 amino acids: CASSSRSGRTTDTQYF. The DNA of the CDR3 is TGTGCCAGCAGCTCCCGTAGCGGGAGGACCACAGATACGCAGTATTTT.

This clonotype has more than one count but fewer than ten. The chain uses TRBV6-1 and TRBJ2-7; 9 bases map to TRBD1. CDR1 and CDR2 from the germline V gene are MNHNS and SASEGT. The length of the CDR3 is 16 residues. The J segment lost 8 bases and the V segment lost 2 bases, leaving 13 bases of the junction unmatched. The CDR3 sequence is CASSESVQGAVIQQYV. In DNA form, the CDR3 reads TGTGCCAGCAGTGAATCGGTACAGGGGGCTGTGATTCAGCAGTACGTC.

This clonotype showed up just once. The genes are TRBV20-1 and TRBJ2-1, with 8 bases aligning to TRBD1. This CDR3 has 13 residues. V lost 8 bases and J lost 8; bases outside the gene matches: 11. Germline-derived CDR1 and CDR2 are DFQATT and SNEGSKA (reference sequence). The CDR3 here is CSPTVGQGDEQFF. The DNA for the CDR3 is TGCAGTCCGACCGTAGGACAGGGAGATGAGCAGTTCTTC.

V is TRBV6-1 and J is TRBJ1-3; D remains unclear. The CDR3 runs to 14 residues. The germline V gene has CDR1 MNHNS and CDR2 SASEGT. Trimming removed 7 bases at V and 0 bases at J, with 10 bases between. CDR3 in DNA: TGTGCCAGCACTAAACTGATCTCTGGAAACACCATATATTTT. Translation: CASTKLISGNTIYF.

This clonotype was recorded once. The rearrangement links TRBV19 to TRBJ2-1; 15 bases align to TRBD2. The V gene's germline CDR1 is LNHDA and CDR2 SQIVND (reference sequence). CDR3 length equals 15 residues. The J segment lost 8 bases and the V segment lost 9 bases, leaving 8 bases of the junction unmatched. CDR3 DNA sequence: TGTGCCAGCGTCCCCGGGACTAGCGGGAGGCATGAGCAGTTCTTC. This codes for CASVPGTSGRHEQFF.

This chain uses TRBV7-4 with TRBJ1-4; D is unclear. This CDR3 contains 14 residues. Germline values: CDR1 SGHVT, CDR2 SQSDAQ. V was cut by 5 bases and J by 8 bases, with 15 bases left in between. This CDR3 is CASSLEVGEEKLFF. The CDR3 DNA follows: TGTGCCAGCAGCCTCGAGGTTGGGGAAGAAAAACTGTTTTTT. Together with reference TRBV7-4 and TRBJ1-4, the CDR3 gives the full variable domain: GAGVSQSPRYKVAKRGRDVALRCDSISGHVTLYWYRQTLGQGSEVLTYSQSDAQRDKSGRPSGRFSAERPERSVSTLKIQRTEQGDSAVYLCASSLEVGEEKLFFGSGTQLSVL.

This clonotype was seen only a few times. The V call is TRBV28, the J call TRBJ1-1; D might be TRBD1 (6 bases). In germline, CDR1 is MDHEN, CDR2 SYDVKM. V gave up 5 bases and J gave up 1 base, with 20 bases separating them. The CDR3 is 17 residues long. Here the CDR3 reads CASSSSRGGIQNTEAFF. CDR3 DNA: TGTGCCAGCAGTAGTAGCCGAGGGGGAATTCAGAACACTGAAGCTTTCTTT.

The chain joins TRBV11-2 to TRBJ2-1; 7 nucleotides align to TRBD2. This CDR3 has 13 amino acids. From germline, CDR1 is SGHAT and CDR2 FQNNGV. The ends lost 5 bases at V and 6 bases at J; junction bases unmatched: 4. CDR3 sequence: CASSQGLSNEQFF. CDR3 sequence (DNA): TGTGCCAGCAGCCAGGGACTATCCAATGAGCAGTTCTTC.

This clonotype was detected ten times or more. The rearrangement uses TRBV7-2 and TRBJ1-5; D gene uncertain. The V gene's germline CDR1 is SGHTA and CDR2 FQGNSA. CDR3 length equals 16 residues. The V end lost 1 base, the J end lost 3 bases, and 13 bases lay between the germline ends. This CDR3 reads CASSLDTSELNQPQHF. The CDR3 DNA sequence: TGTGCCAGCAGCTTAGATACGAGTGAGCTCAATCAGCCCCAGCATTTT.

The gene calls are TRBV6-1 and TRBJ2-7, with 13 bases aligning to TRBD2. The CDR3 loop spans 15 amino acids. V shed 6 bases and J 2 bases; nucleotides not matched to a gene: 4. Germline V gene data show CDR1 as MNHNS and CDR2 as SASEGT. The CDR3: CASSRLAGGPYEQYF. CDR3 DNA sequence: TGTGCCAGCAGCCGACTAGCGGGAGGACCCTACGAGCAGTACTTC.

The J gene is TRBJ1-1, the V gene TRBV6-5, with D possibly TRBD1 on 5 matching bases. Germline V gives CDR1 MNHEY, CDR2 SVGAGI. This CDR3 is built from 14 residues. V was pared by 6 bases and J by 9 bases, with 20 bases between. The CDR3 region is CASSPTRRGGKAFF. The CDR3 DNA reads as TGTGCCAGCAGCCCTACCAGGAGGGGCGGTAAAGCTTTCTTT.

The chain has TRBV7-8 and TRBJ2-5; 7 bases are shared with TRBD1. Germline loops: CDR1 SGHVS, CDR2 FQNEAQ. V was pared by 7 bases and J by 1 base, with 6 bases of the junction left unmatched. The CDR3 consists of 14 residues. The CDR3 DNA reads as TGTGCCAGCACCCCCGGGACAGTCCAAGAGACCCAGTACTTC. This codes for CASTPGTVQETQYF.

This clonotype was seen a handful of times. The rearrangement joins TRBV5-1 to TRBJ1-1; D gene unclear. This CDR3 contains 13 residues. Trimming shortened V by 3 bases and J by 8 bases, and 14 bases separated the two germline ends. CDR1 and CDR2 from the germline V gene are SGHRS and YFSETQ. The CDR3 DNA is TGCGCCAGCAGCTACCTCTCTGATGGAGAAGCTTTCTTT. Translating it yields CASSYLSDGEAFF.

V usage is TRBV7-2 and J usage is TRBJ2-1, with D perhaps matching TRBD2 (5 bases). V dropped 2 bases and J dropped 3 bases, with 14 bases sitting between them. The germline V gene has CDR1 SGHTA and CDR2 FQGNSA. The CDR3 length is 16 residues. CDR3 region: CASSLNWEGGYNEQFF. In DNA form, the CDR3 reads TGTGCCAGCAGCTTAAACTGGGAAGGAGGCTACAATGAGCAGTTCTTC.

This clonotype has a count of ten or more. V usage is TRBV6-2 or TRBV6-3 and J usage is TRBJ2-5; D assignment may be TRBD1 or TRBD2 (5 bases each). The ends were cut back, 7 bases at V and 4 bases at J, with 16 bases in the middle. Looked up from germline, CDR1 is MNHEY and CDR2 is SVGEGT. The CDR3 is 14 amino acids. CDR3 amino acids: CASTTRERGETQYF. CDR3 in DNA: TGTGCCAGCACGACACGTGAGAGGGGAGAGACCCAGTACTTC.

The genes are TRBV12-3 or TRBV12-4 and TRBJ2-3; D uncertain. The CDR3 has 14 amino acids. Trimming left V 4 bases short and J 7 bases short, with 15 bases between. For the CDR3, the DNA is TGTGCCAGCAGTTATATGGAGTTGGTTAATACGCAGTATTTT. Amino acid sequence: CASSYMELVNTQYF.

This clonotype has more than one count but fewer than ten. V usage is TRBV11-2 and J usage is TRBJ1-1, with 7 bases that match TRBD1. V lost 4 bases and J lost 1; bases outside the gene matches: 12. Germline CDR1 SGHAT, CDR2 FQNNGV. This CDR3 is built from 17 residues. The CDR3 is CASSSMSGTVTNTEAFF. Written as DNA, the CDR3 is TGTGCCAGCAGCTCTATGTCCGGGACAGTGACGAACACTGAAGCTTTCTTT.

The chain couples TRBV29-1 to TRBJ1-2; D is undetermined. V lost 7 bases and J lost 6, with 12 bases in between. This CDR3 has 11 residues. The germline V gene has CDR1 SQVTM and CDR2 ANQGSEA. The DNA for the CDR3 is TGCAGCGGCGCTGAGAACGATGGCTACACCTTC. This gives the protein CSGAENDGYTF.

This clonotype has a handful of counts. V and J are TRBV6-1 and TRBJ2-5; no clear D. The CDR3 totals 13 residues. Germline assignment: CDR1 MNHNS and CDR2 SASEGT. Trimming left V 4 bases short and J 1 base short, with 7 bases between. The CDR3 here is CASSGTGQETQYF. The CDR3 DNA sequence: TGTGCCAGCAGTGGGACGGGCCAAGAGACCCAGTACTTC.